This passage covers 9 T cell receptor beta chains from one sample sequenced in a study of cytomegalovirus exposure and HLA in healthy donors. It was with 60 Vbeta and 13 Jbeta primers that the PCR ran. The repertoire was sequenced with immunoSEQ multiplex PCR; TCRdb's copy has only in-frame clones and lacks some. The sample has about 72,000 clones, 82% seen once. The source material was PBMCs. These receptors all come from a man in his late teens or twenties in good health and CMV-seronegative.

The V and J genes are TRBV7-9 and TRBJ1-3; D not certain. In germline, CDR1 is SEHNR, CDR2 FQNEAQ (reference sequence). This CDR3 comprises 17 residues. V shed 4 bases and J shed 0 bases, with 16 bases lying between them. CDR3 sequence reads: CASSWFLAPNSGNTIYF. The CDR3, as DNA: TGTGCCAGCAGCTGGTTCCTAGCCCCAAACTCTGGAAACACCATATATTTT.

The gene calls are TRBV27 and TRBJ1-5; perhaps TRBD1 as D (5 bases). CDR1 is MNHEY, CDR2 SMNVEV, per germline (reference sequence). The CDR3 runs 16 residues. Trimming removed 6 bases at V and 3 bases at J, with 18 bases between. CDR3 protein: CASSSHVQGYNQPQHF. CDR3 nucleotide sequence: TGTGCCAGCAGCAGTCACGTTCAGGGTTACAATCAGCCCCAGCATTTT.

Only a few counts were recorded for this clone. CDR3 nucleotides: TGTGCCACCACCACAGGGGGCTCGGGGGAGCAGTACTTC. Protein sequence: CATTTGGSGEQYF. The chain couples TRBV6-1 to TRBJ2-7; 9 nucleotides line up with TRBD1. This CDR3 has 13 amino acids. V shed 10 bases, J shed 7 bases, and the junction held 11 bases outside the gene matches. Germline V lookup: CDR1 MNHNS, CDR2 SASEGT.

J is TRBJ2-3 and V is TRBV5-1, with 16 nucleotides matching TRBD2. Trimming cost V 3 bases and J 2 bases; bases outside gene matches: 6. The CDR3 is 18 residues long. The germline V gene has CDR1 SGHRS and CDR2 YFSETQ. In nucleotides, the CDR3 is TGCGCCAGCAGCTCGGGACTAGCGGGAGGGGGAATCACAGATACGCAGTATTTT. Residues: CASSSGLAGGGITDTQYF.

The chain links TRBV19 to TRBJ2-3; 8 positions match TRBD1. Germline values: CDR1 LNHDA, CDR2 SQIVND (reference sequence). This CDR3 is built from 16 residues. The ends lost 7 bases at V and 0 bases at J; junction bases unmatched: 9. CDR3 bases: TGTGCCAGTAAAGGAGAGAGACAGGGGAGCACAGATACGCAGTATTTT. Translating gives CASKGERQGSTDTQYF.

The chain links TRBV7-9 to TRBJ2-3; 9 bases map to TRBD2. V shed 4 bases and J 6 bases; nucleotides not matched to a gene: 11. The CDR3 length is 16 residues. Per the germline V gene, CDR1 is SEHNR and CDR2 is FQNEAQ (reference sequence). Here the CDR3 DNA reads TGTGCCAGCAGCTCCCGAGGGGGACTAGCAATTGATACGCAGTATTTT. It yields the protein CASSSRGGLAIDTQYF.

This clone was detected a few times. The chain combines TRBV6-6 with TRBJ2-7, with D perhaps TRBD2 (6 bases). Trimming shortened V by 8 bases and J by 0 bases, and 11 bases separated the two germline ends. CDR1 MNHNY and CDR2 SVGAGI come from the germline V gene (reference sequence). The CDR3 extends over 13 amino acids. The CDR3 spells CASLGGLSYEQYF. The DNA for the CDR3 is TGTGCCAGCTTGGGGGGACTCTCCTACGAGCAGTACTTC.

The chain couples TRBV7-2 to TRBJ2-3; D perhaps matches TRBD2 (6 bases). The germline V gene encodes CDR1 SGHTA and CDR2 FQGNSA. CDR3 length equals 14 residues. Trimming removed 5 bases from V and 2 bases from J, with 11 bases in between. The CDR3 protein is CASSPRDFTDTQYF. The CDR3 DNA sequence: TGTGCCAGCAGCCCTCGGGACTTCACAGATACGCAGTATTTT.

Here the CDR3 DNA reads TGCAGCGTTACTAGCGGCCCGGCCTACGAGCAGTACTTC. This gives the protein CSVTSGPAYEQYF. The V call is TRBV29-1, the J call TRBJ2-7; the match to TRBD2 covers 8 bases. Trimming took 5 bases from V and 2 from J; bases not matched to a gene: 5. Germline CDR1 SQVTM, CDR2 ANQGSEA. This CDR3 has 13 amino acids.